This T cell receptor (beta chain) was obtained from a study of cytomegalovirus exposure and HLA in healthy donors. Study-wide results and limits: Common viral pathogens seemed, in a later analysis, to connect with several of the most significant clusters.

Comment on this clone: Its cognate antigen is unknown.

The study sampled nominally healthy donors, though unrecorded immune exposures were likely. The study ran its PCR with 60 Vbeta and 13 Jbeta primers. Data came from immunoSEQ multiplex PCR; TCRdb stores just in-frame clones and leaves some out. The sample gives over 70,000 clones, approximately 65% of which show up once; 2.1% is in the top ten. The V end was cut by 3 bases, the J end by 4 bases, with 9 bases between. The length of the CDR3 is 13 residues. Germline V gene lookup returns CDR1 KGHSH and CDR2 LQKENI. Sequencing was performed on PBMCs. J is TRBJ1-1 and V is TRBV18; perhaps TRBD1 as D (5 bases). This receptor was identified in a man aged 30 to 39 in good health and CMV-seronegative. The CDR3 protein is CASSPREGTEAFF. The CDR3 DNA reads TGTGCCAGCTCACCCAGGGAGGGCACTGAAGCTTTCTTT.